This T cell receptor beta chain was obtained from a study of shared clonotypes between healthy human individuals. Study results and limitations: Among the subsets, naive ones generally showed larger estimated richness than memory ones.

This clone was observed once. The antigen remains unidentified. Deep-level running was used for the assay. For every subset, genomic DNA was evenly distributed across several immunoSEQ plates. Method: immunoSEQ multiplex PCR; TCRdb's copy keeps in-frame clones and lacks some. Here the sample spans approximately 940,000 clones, approximately 80% being singletons. Sequenced input: memory CD4+ T cells sorted from blood. The subset was: CD45RA-negative fraction. This receptor was taken from a man aged 18 to 30 in good health.

As DNA, the CDR3 is TGTGCCAGCTCACTGGGACGGGCGAACACCGGGGAGCTGTTTTTT. This sequence encodes CASSLGRANTGELFF. V and J are TRBV18 and TRBJ2-2, with D perhaps matching TRBD1 or TRBD2 (5 bases each). Deletions cut 4 bases from V and 0 bases from J, with 9 bases between. The CDR3 has 15 residues. Germline CDR1 is KGHSH and CDR2 is LQKENI.